This TCR beta chain was profiled in a study of T cell repertoires in cytomegalovirus infection. Notes on this clonotype: The antigen remains unidentified.

The CDR3 is 12 amino acids. The germline gives CDR1 SGHAT, CDR2 FQDESV (reference sequence). Trimming removed 4 bases from V and 6 bases from J; junction bases left unmatched: 0. TCRdb analysed the reads with MiXCR anew, one entry per CDR3 protein. Here the sample spans around 570,000 distinct CDR3 sequences, just under 40% being singletons. The material was cultured PBMCs, obtained from culture after CMV antigen stimulation. This clonotype was obtained from a human donor in good health (CMV status not recorded). Some clones in this sample may be carry-over from other donors' samples. The chain couples TRBV11-1 to TRBJ2-1; the match to TRBD1 covers 7 bases. The CDR3 DNA follows: TGTGCCAGCAGCTGGACAGGCAATGAGCAGTTCTTC. Its translation is CASSWTGNEQFF.